Below are 25 T cell receptor beta chains sequenced from a single sample in a study of CD8 T cells in Susac syndrome. Random hexamers were used to reverse transcribe the RNA input (about 0.5 to 1 ug). TCRdb reprocessed the immunoSEQ multiplex PCR reads via MiXCR and lists one record per CDR3 protein. The sample comprises around 79,000 distinct CDR3 sequences, roughly 94% of which are singletons, and approximately 0.49% rests with the top ten. The sample comprised CD8+ T cells from PBMCs. The receptors originated from a human donor with Susac syndrome.

V and J are TRBV19 and TRBJ1-1, with D uncertain. V lost 3 bases to trimming and J lost 9 bases, with 11 bases between them. Germline values: CDR1 LNHDA, CDR2 SQIVND (reference sequence). The CDR3 has 12 residues. Here the CDR3 DNA reads TGTGCCAGTAGTATGGCAGTTACAAAAGCTTTCTTT. It translates to CASSMAVTKAFF.

The CDR3 DNA is TGTGCCAGTAGTATAGGGACAGTCCCCTACAATGAGCAGTTCTTC. Residues: CASSIGTVPYNEQFF. This chain connects TRBV19 to TRBJ2-1; the D gene is possibly TRBD1 (6 bases). The V end was cut by 1 base, the J end by 2 bases, with 9 bases between. Germline V lookup: CDR1 LNHDA, CDR2 SQIVND (reference sequence). CDR3 size: 15 residues.

The chain combines TRBV10-3 with TRBJ2-2, with D possibly TRBD1 on 5 matching bases. This CDR3 is 14 amino acids long. The germline V gene has CDR1 ENHRY and CDR2 SYGVKD. Trimming cost V 6 bases and J 1 base, with 9 bases left between them. CDR3 DNA: TGTGCCATCAGCCCAGGACAGAACACCGGGGAGCTGTTTTTT. This sequence encodes CAISPGQNTGELFF.

The gene calls are TRBV3-1 and TRBJ2-3; no definite D call. Germline V lookup: CDR1 LGHDT, CDR2 YNNKEL (reference sequence). Trimming took off 2 bases at V and 3 bases at J, with 9 bases between the two ends. The CDR3 runs 14 residues. The CDR3 coding sequence is TGTGCCAGCAGCCAACCCATGATAACAGATACGCAGTATTTT. This sequence encodes CASSQPMITDTQYF.

The V gene is TRBV12-3 or TRBV12-4, the J gene TRBJ2-1; D ambiguous. The V gene lost 7 bases and the J gene lost 3 bases, with 4 bases spanning the gap. The CDR3 is made up of 11 amino acids. The CDR3 sequence: CASKGYNEQFF. The CDR3 nucleotides read TGTGCCAGCAAAGGCTACAATGAGCAGTTCTTC.

V is TRBV25-1 and J is TRBJ2-1, with TRBD1 matching over 7 bases. CDR1 is MGHDK and CDR2 is SYGVNS in the germline V gene. This CDR3 spans 16 amino acids. V lost 4 bases and J lost 6; bases outside the gene matches: 12. The CDR3 loop reads CASSVLTEGAGNEQFF. For the CDR3, the DNA is TGTGCCAGCAGTGTCCTAACTGAGGGGGCCGGCAATGAGCAGTTCTTC.

The rearrangement joins TRBV11-2 to TRBJ1-2; D uncertain. Trimming stripped 10 bases from V and 2 bases from J, with 8 bases between. Germline V gives CDR1 SGHAT, CDR2 FQNNGV. The CDR3 covers 11 residues. The CDR3 nucleotides are TGTGCCACCCGACTCAACTATGGCTACACCTTC. This codes for CATRLNYGYTF.

This chain links TRBV5-1 with TRBJ2-7; TRBD2 might be the D (6 bases). The CDR3 is 15 residues long. Trimming shortened V by 1 base and J by 5 bases, and 16 bases separated the two germline ends. Germline loops: CDR1 SGHRS, CDR2 YFSETQ. The CDR3, as DNA: TGCGCCAGCAGCTTGAGTCGGGAGACGGGAGACGAGCAGTACTTC. Protein: CASSLSRETGDEQYF.

The chain couples TRBV5-1 to TRBJ1-6, with 7 positions matching TRBD1. This CDR3 region has 13 residues. V was clipped by 3 bases and J by 8 bases; unmatched bases: 2. Looked up from germline, CDR1 is SGHRS and CDR2 is YFSETQ. CDR3 sequence reads: CASSWDSYSPLHF. The CDR3 coding sequence is TGCGCCAGCAGCTGGGACAGTTATTCACCCCTCCACTTT.

This clonotype was seen just once. The chain employs TRBV28 and TRBJ2-3, with 9 bases fitting TRBD1. Germline V gene data show CDR1 as MDHEN and CDR2 as SYDVKM. The V and J ends lost 5 bases and 0 bases, in that order; junction bases with no gene match: 9. The CDR3 runs to 17 residues. The CDR3 sequence is CASSGTGQPRSTDTQYF. As DNA, the CDR3 is TGTGCCAGCAGTGGGACAGGGCAGCCACGTAGCACAGATACGCAGTATTTT. Full variable domain (rest looked up from reference TRBV28 and TRBJ2-3): DVKVTQSSRYLVKRTGEKVFLECVQDMDHENMFWYRQDPGLGLRLIYFSYDVKMKEKGDIPEGYSVSREKKERFSLILESASTNQTSMYLCASSGTGQPRSTDTQYFGPGTRLTVL.

The chain recombines TRBV20-1 with TRBJ2-1; perhaps TRBD2 as D (6 bases). V gave up 7 bases and J gave up 11 bases, with 18 bases separating them. Germline V gene sequence: CDR1 DFQATT, CDR2 SNEGSKA (reference sequence). The CDR3 loop spans 12 amino acids. The CDR3 bases are TGCAGTGGATTTTCTAGCGCCGGTAAGCAGTTCTTC. As protein: CSGFSSAGKQFF.

The rearrangement joins TRBV2 to TRBJ2-5; D is possibly TRBD2 (6 bases). The germline V and J ends were trimmed by 0 bases and 3 bases, with 8 bases remaining between them. Germline assignment: CDR1 SNHLY and CDR2 FYNNEI. This CDR3 has 14 amino acids. The CDR3 spells CASSEAGGKETQYF. Here the CDR3 DNA reads TGTGCCAGCAGTGAAGCGGGGGGTAAAGAGACCCAGTACTTC. Variable domain in full (rest from reference TRBV2 and TRBJ2-5): EPEVTQTPSHQVTQMGQEVILRCVPISNHLYFYWYRQILGQKVEFLVSFYNNEISEKSEIFDDQFSVERPDGSNFTLKIRSTKLEDSAMYFCASSEAGGKETQYFGPGTRLLVL.

The chain carries TRBV2 and TRBJ1-6; D ambiguous. The V and J ends lost 2 bases and 0 bases respectively, with 11 bases between them. Germline CDR1 and CDR2: SNHLY and FYNNEI. The CDR3 length is 17 residues. CDR3 amino acids: CASSENSGNSYNSPLHF. In DNA, the CDR3 is TGTGCCAGCAGTGAAAACAGCGGGAACTCCTATAATTCACCCCTCCACTTT.

This rearrangement joins TRBV29-1 to TRBJ2-7; D may be TRBD2 (5 bases). Germline CDR1 SQVTM, CDR2 ANQGSEA. The CDR3 runs 13 residues. The ends were cut back, 4 bases at V and 2 bases at J, with 12 bases in the middle. CDR3 bases: TGCAGCGTTGGAGGGTTAAACCCCTACGAGCAGTACTTC. This encodes CSVGGLNPYEQYF.

V is TRBV7-9 and J is TRBJ1-6; 7 bases line up with TRBD1. The CDR3 consists of 18 residues. The V gene end was trimmed by 6 bases and the J gene end by 6 bases; junction bases not matched to a gene: 17. CDR1 SEHNR and CDR2 FQNEAQ come from the germline V gene (reference sequence). CDR3 region: CASSPETWEGQSNSPLHF. The CDR3, as DNA: TGTGCCAGCAGTCCGGAGACCTGGGAGGGACAGAGTAATTCACCCCTCCACTTT.

The chain employs TRBV6-2 or TRBV6-3 and TRBJ2-1, with 8 bases aligning to TRBD1. The ends lost 4 bases at V and 5 bases at J; junction bases unmatched: 10. Per the germline V gene, CDR1 is MNHEY and CDR2 is SVGEGT. This CDR3 spans 16 amino acids. The CDR3 here is CASSSQITGGHNEQFF. Written as DNA, the CDR3 is TGTGCCAGCAGTTCCCAAATTACAGGGGGACACAATGAGCAGTTCTTC.

This clonotype appeared once. The CDR3: CSAHPAGAGNTQYF. The CDR3, as DNA: TGCAGTGCCCATCCTGCGGGGGCTGGGAATACGCAGTATTTT. The rearrangement joins TRBV20-1 to TRBJ2-3; D perhaps matches TRBD2 (7 bases). The V gene lost 6 bases and the J gene lost 7 bases, with 20 bases spanning the gap. This CDR3 comprises 14 residues. Germline V gene lookup returns CDR1 DFQATT and CDR2 SNEGSKA (reference sequence).

V usage is TRBV19 and J usage is TRBJ2-1; TRBD2 might be the D (7 bases). Trimming removed 5 bases from V and 14 bases from J, with 19 bases in between. The CDR3 loop spans 13 amino acids. Germline V gene lookup returns CDR1 LNHDA and CDR2 SQIVND (reference sequence). CDR3 bases: TGTGCCAGTAGTTCGGGACGGGGGGCGGTGAAGTTCTTC. This encodes CASSSGRGAVKFF. The variable domain in full, with the rest retrieved from reference TRBV19 and TRBJ2-1, is DGGITQSPKYLFRKEGQNVTLSCEQNLNHDAMYWYRQDPGQGLRLIYYSQIVNDFQKGDIAEGYSVSREKKESFPLTVTSAQKNPTAFYLCASSSGRGAVKFFGPGTRLTVL.

The chain is built from TRBV15 and TRBJ1-4; no firm D call. CDR1 is LNHNV, CDR2 YYDKDF, per germline (reference sequence). Deletions cut 0 bases from V and 8 bases from J, with 13 bases between. This CDR3 contains 15 residues. The DNA for the CDR3 is TGTGCCACCAGCAGAGATGGCCTCGGCGGGGAAAAACTGTTTTTT. This translates into CATSRDGLGGEKLFF.

The chain recombines TRBV3-1 with TRBJ2-5; 8 bases are shared with TRBD2. CDR3 length: 16 residues. Germline loops: CDR1 LGHDT, CDR2 YNNKEL (reference sequence). The V and J ends lost 4 bases and 2 bases, in that order; junction bases with no gene match: 9. Written as DNA, the CDR3 is TGTGCCAGCAGCCCCCCAGGCGGGGGGCCTCAAGAGACCCAGTACTTC. Its translation is CASSPPGGGPQETQYF.

This chain connects TRBV19 to TRBJ2-7, with D uncertain. The CDR3 loop spans 12 amino acids. CDR1 is LNHDA and CDR2 is SQIVND in the germline V gene (reference sequence). V lost 1 base and J 6 bases, leaving 7 bases between the germline ends. The CDR3 protein is CASSIVAGEQYF. The CDR3 DNA is TGTGCCAGTAGTATAGTCGCAGGCGAGCAGTACTTC.

The rearrangement uses TRBV5-4 and TRBJ2-5, with D tentatively TRBD2 (6 bases). The V end was cut by 4 bases, the J end by 5 bases, with 18 bases between. Germline CDR1 SGHNT, CDR2 YYREEE (reference sequence). The CDR3 length is 15 residues. The CDR3 here is CASSPAGSRRETQYF. The CDR3 region has the DNA TGTGCCAGCAGCCCCGCCGGGAGCCGGAGGGAGACCCAGTACTTC. Combining the CDR3 with reference TRBV5-4 and TRBJ2-5 gives the whole variable domain ETGVTQSPTHLIKTRGQQVTLRCSSQSGHNTVSWYQQALGQGPQFIFQYYREEENGRGNFPPRFSGLQFPNYSSELNVNALELDDSALYLCASSPAGSRRETQYFGPGTRLLVL.

The chain combines TRBV27 with TRBJ1-1; D may be TRBD1 (5 bases). Germline lookup yields CDR1 MNHEY and CDR2 SMNVEV (reference sequence). The CDR3 runs 13 residues. V was pared by 8 bases and J by 3 bases, with 13 bases between. This CDR3 is CASRIPGDTEAFF. As DNA, the CDR3 is TGTGCCAGCCGGATCCCGGGGGACACTGAAGCTTTCTTT.

This clonotype was detected once. The chain joins TRBV5-6 to TRBJ2-1, with 10 bases matching TRBD2. Per the germline V gene, CDR1 is SGHDT and CDR2 is YYEEEE. CDR3 size: 16 residues. After removal of 4 bases from V and 4 bases from J, the junction contained 8 bases not matched to a gene. The CDR3 DNA follows: TGTGCCAGCAGCCCTTGGGCAGCGGGGGGGTACAATGAGCAGTTCTTC. Translated, it gives CASSPWAAGGYNEQFF.

J is TRBJ1-5 and V is TRBV6-2 or TRBV6-3; D is possibly TRBD1 (6 bases). The CDR3 runs to 14 residues. Germline V gene sequence: CDR1 MNHEY, CDR2 SVGEGT. V lost 6 bases to trimming and J lost 0 bases, with 9 bases between them. The CDR3: CASRGGSSNQPQHF. DNA for the CDR3: TGTGCCAGCAGAGGGGGATCTAGCAATCAGCCCCAGCATTTT.